Following are 17 T cell receptor beta chains from one sample sequenced in a study of cytomegalovirus exposure and HLA in healthy donors. The PCR ran on 60 Vbeta and 13 Jbeta primers. Profiling relied on immunoSEQ multiplex PCR, and the TCRdb table lists in-frame clones only, not all of them. The sample has hundreds of thousands of clones, under 70% seen once. Sequencing used PBMCs. Receptors were obtained from a man aged 35 to 55 in good health and CMV-seropositive.

The chain couples TRBV6-1 to TRBJ2-7; no definite D call. The CDR3 extends over 13 amino acids. V lost 1 base to trimming and J lost 3 bases, with 7 bases between them. Germline-derived CDR1 and CDR2 are MNHNS and SASEGT. Here the CDR3 DNA reads TGTGCCAGCAGTGAAGTGAACTACTACGAGCAGTACTTC. Its translation: CASSEVNYYEQYF.

The V and J genes are TRBV19 and TRBJ2-7; 8 nucleotides match TRBD1. V lost 6 bases, J lost 7 bases, and 8 bases stayed unmatched. This CDR3 region has 13 residues. From germline, CDR1 is LNHDA and CDR2 SQIVND (reference sequence). CDR3 sequence reads: CASSPDRAGEQYF. In DNA form, the CDR3 reads TGTGCCAGTAGCCCGGACAGGGCCGGGGAGCAGTACTTC.

The chain recombines TRBV6-1 with TRBJ1-5; D unresolved. CDR3 length: 14 amino acids. Germline lookup yields CDR1 MNHNS and CDR2 SASEGT. Trimming removed 6 bases from V and 1 base from J, with 10 bases in between. The CDR3, as DNA: TGTGCCAGCAGACGACACCTAAGCAATCAGCCCCAGCATTTT. Its protein is CASRRHLSNQPQHF.

This chain connects TRBV7-2 to TRBJ1-2, with 8 bases that match TRBD1. The germline V gene has CDR1 SGHTA and CDR2 FQGNSA. The trim removed 1 base at V and 6 bases at J, leaving 7 bases unmatched. There are 15 residues in the CDR3. CDR3 DNA sequence: TGTGCCAGCAGCTTAGTAGCGACAGGGGCGAATGGCTACACCTTC. Translated: CASSLVATGANGYTF.

The chain links TRBV6-5 to TRBJ1-4; D not resolved. Germline loops: CDR1 MNHEY, CDR2 SVGAGI. This CDR3 spans 14 amino acids. V shed 2 bases and J shed 7 bases, with 11 bases lying between them. CDR3 region: CASSYRGFGEKLFF. CDR3 in DNA: TGTGCCAGCAGTTACAGAGGGTTTGGTGAAAAACTGTTTTTT.

This clone was observed once. The same CDR3 is also encoded by other DNA sequences in this sample. This rearrangement joins TRBV19 to TRBJ1-1, with no clear D. Between the trimmed V and J ends, which lost 3 bases and 1 base, there was a span of 6 bases. There are 13 residues in the CDR3. Per the germline V gene, CDR1 is LNHDA and CDR2 is SQIVND (reference sequence). The CDR3 region is CASSISGNTEAFF. CDR3 in DNA: TGTGCCAGTAGTATCTCGGGGAACACTGAAGCTTTCTTT.

The chain links TRBV29-1 to TRBJ2-3; 11 nucleotides match TRBD2. The germline CDR1 and CDR2 sequences are SQVTM and ANQGSEA. J lost 0 bases, V lost 4 bases, and 9 bases had no gene match. This CDR3 comprises 17 residues. The CDR3 reads CSVVSPGLADSTDTQYF. CDR3 nucleotides: TGCAGCGTTGTCTCCCCGGGACTAGCGGATAGCACAGATACGCAGTATTTT.

This chain connects TRBV9 to TRBJ2-3, with 8 bases that match TRBD2. Germline V gene sequence: CDR1 SGDLS, CDR2 YYNGEE. The CDR3 runs 16 residues. With V trimmed by 3 bases and J by 5 bases, 11 bases remained unmatched. This CDR3 is CASSANPGLGVDTQYF. CDR3 bases: TGTGCCAGCAGCGCCAATCCGGGACTAGGAGTAGATACGCAGTATTTT. Combining the CDR3 with reference TRBV9 and TRBJ2-3 gives the whole variable domain DSGVTQTPKHLITATGQRVTLRCSPRSGDLSVYWYQQSLDQGLQFLIQYYNGEERAKGNILERFSAQQFPDLHSELNLSSLELGDSALYFCASSANPGLGVDTQYFGPGTRLTVL.

The chain combines TRBV4-2 with TRBJ2-2; 7 bases match TRBD1. This CDR3 has 16 residues. Germline V gives CDR1 LGHNA, CDR2 YNFKEQ. V gave up 4 bases and J gave up 0 bases; unmatched junction bases: 5. The CDR3 loop is CASSLPTGANTGELFF. CDR3 DNA: TGTGCCAGCAGCCTGCCTACAGGGGCGAACACCGGGGAGCTGTTTTTT.

This sequence joins TRBV5-1 and TRBJ1-1; D is uncertain. This CDR3 is 15 amino acids long. CDR1 and CDR2 from the germline V gene are SGHRS and YFSETQ. V was pared by 4 bases and J by 11 bases, with 24 bases between. The CDR3 bases are TGCGCCAGCAGCCTAGACCCGTCGCTTTCGACGTGGGCTTTCTTT. This encodes CASSLDPSLSTWAFF.

The chain joins TRBV19 to TRBJ1-4; possibly TRBD1 for D (5 bases). Trimming took 6 bases from V and 3 from J, leaving 17 bases between them. The CDR3 runs to 16 residues. The V gene's germline CDR1 is LNHDA and CDR2 SQIVND (reference sequence). Here the CDR3 reads CASSKGQLRANEKLFF. In DNA form, the CDR3 reads TGTGCCAGTAGCAAGGGGCAGTTAAGAGCTAATGAAAAACTGTTTTTT. Together with reference TRBV19 and TRBJ1-4, the CDR3 gives the full variable domain: DGGITQSPKYLFRKEGQNVTLSCEQNLNHDAMYWYRQDPGQGLRLIYYSQIVNDFQKGDIAEGYSVSREKKESFPLTVTSAQKNPTAFYLCASSKGQLRANEKLFFGSGTQLSVL.

In this sample, this clone turned up a few times. CDR3 sequence (DNA): TGTGCGGCTGGACGGACAGACTATGGCTACACCTTC. It is translated as CAAGRTDYGYTF. This rearrangement joins TRBV7-9 to TRBJ1-2; a possible D gene is TRBD1 (6 bases). The CDR3 runs 12 residues. Germline CDR1 is SEHNR and CDR2 is FQNEAQ (reference sequence).

This chain connects TRBV12-5 to TRBJ1-1; D unresolved. CDR3 length: 13 amino acids. Germline V gene data show CDR1 as LGHNT and CDR2 as FRNRAP. The V gene lost 8 bases and the J gene lost 0 bases, with 10 bases spanning the gap. The CDR3 spells CASKREMNTEAFF. CDR3 DNA: TGTGCTAGTAAGAGGGAAATGAACACTGAAGCTTTCTTT.

The rearrangement joins TRBV19 to TRBJ1-6; 7 nucleotides align to TRBD1. V shed 4 bases and J 2 bases; nucleotides not matched to a gene: 5. Germline V gene lookup returns CDR1 LNHDA and CDR2 SQIVND (reference sequence). The CDR3 has 16 amino acids. CDR3 bases: TGTGCCAGTAGTACTACAGGGGACACCTATAATTCACCCCTCCACTTT. Translated, it gives CASSTTGDTYNSPLHF. Full variable domain (missing parts from reference TRBV19 and TRBJ1-6): DGGITQSPKYLFRKEGQNVTLSCEQNLNHDAMYWYRQDPGQGLRLIYYSQIVNDFQKGDIAEGYSVSREKKESFPLTVTSAQKNPTAFYLCASSTTGDTYNSPLHFGNGTRLTVT.

The J gene is TRBJ2-1, the V gene TRBV6-1; D possibly corresponds to TRBD1 (6 bases). The CDR3 has 14 residues. Per the germline V gene, CDR1 is MNHNS and CDR2 is SASEGT. The ends were cut back, 4 bases at V and 5 bases at J, with 12 bases in the middle. CDR3 nucleotide sequence: TGTGCCAGCAGTGTGGACAGTTTCGACAATGAGCAGTTCTTC. Translated, it gives CASSVDSFDNEQFF.

This chain joins TRBV27 and TRBJ1-2, with 9 nucleotides matching TRBD1. Germline trimming cut 4 bases from V and 7 bases from J; bases unmatched to any gene: 10. The CDR3 loop spans 15 amino acids. The germline gives CDR1 MNHEY, CDR2 SMNVEV (reference sequence). The CDR3 sequence is CASSSRTGAIGGYTF. CDR3 DNA: TGTGCCAGCAGTTCTAGGACAGGGGCTATTGGTGGCTACACCTTC.

This clone was seen once. The chain combines TRBV5-4 with TRBJ2-2; TRBD1 might be the D (5 bases). Germline V lookup: CDR1 SGHNT, CDR2 YYREEE (reference sequence). With 0 bases removed from V and 4 bases from J, the gap between germline ends came to 10 bases. The CDR3 loop spans 15 amino acids. The CDR3 loop reads CASSLGGGGTGELFF. The DNA of the CDR3 is TGTGCCAGCAGCTTGGGGGGCGGCGGCACCGGGGAGCTGTTTTTT. Full variable domain (remainder filled in from reference TRBV5-4 and TRBJ2-2): ETGVTQSPTHLIKTRGQQVTLRCSSQSGHNTVSWYQQALGQGPQFIFQYYREEENGRGNFPPRFSGLQFPNYSSELNVNALELDDSALYLCASSLGGGGTGELFFGEGSRLTVL.